The T cell receptor (beta chain) described here comes from a study of CD8+ T cells in alopecia areata. Study background: Disease severity was quantified as SALT score of affected scalp area.

Treatment given: oral pan-JAK inhibitor, 5-10 mg twice daily. From alopecia areata patients, lesional scalp punch biopsies and peripheral blood were collected. This clone came up a few times. The antigen remains unidentified. Distinct nucleotide sequences in the sample also encode this CDR3. RNA extraction and reverse transcription yielded cDNA as sequencing template. The method was immunoSEQ multiplex PCR; TCRdb's version includes in-frame clones alone and lacks a portion of them. The data hold about 200,000 clones, with around 60% observed a single time. General observations from the study: In scalp and blood during tofacitinib, many expanded lesional clones persisted. The study found tofacitinib significantly decreased scalp clonality and expanded CD8+ clones among the top 100.

The ends were cut back, 4 bases at V and 0 bases at J, with 8 bases in the middle. The germline gives CDR1 SQVTM, CDR2 ANQGSEA. The CDR3 is 13 amino acids. This chain joins TRBV29-1 and TRBJ2-3, with D unresolved. The source is a human donor with alopecia areata. This material consisted of CD4+ T cells sorted from blood, taken at approximately week 49, from a patient treated with tofacitinib. The CDR3 region is CSVGLRSTDTQYF. CDR3 in DNA: TGCAGCGTTGGTTTGCGGAGCACAGATACGCAGTATTTT.